This TCR beta chain was captured by sequencing in a study of molecular identifiers for immune sequencing clone quantification. Libraries for naive CD8 T cells, which were made from about 20,000 to 1,000,000 sorted cells, drew on 10%, 30% or 50% of the RNA. The CDR3 spans 17 residues. Between the trimmed V and J ends, which lost 2 bases and 4 bases, there was a span of 19 bases. Per the germline V gene, CDR1 is SGHRS and CDR2 is YFSETQ. TCRdb independently ran MiXCR on the PCR reads; one entry per CDR3 protein. The table includes more than 450,000 distinct CDR3 sequences, under 30% detected once. The chain employs TRBV5-1 and TRBJ1-3; D is unclear. Source material: naive CD8+ T cells from blood, with Jurkat cell RNA spiked in. Subset reported: FACS-sorted CD8+CD4-CCR7+CD45RA+ naive T cells. The sequence derives from a human donor in good health. Some libraries in this study had Jurkat cell RNA spiked in. The CDR3 DNA is TGCGCCAGCAGCTTCACTCCTCTCTTAGACCCGGGAAACACCATATATTTT. Its translation: CASSFTPLLDPGNTIYF.